These 15 T cell receptor beta chains were all obtained from the same sample, sequenced in a study of blood T cell repertoires in COVID-19. Assay used: immunoSEQ multiplex PCR; TCRdb lists only in-frame clones, some missing. This table has about 150,000 clones, about 87% appearing once. Sequencing was performed on peripheral blood. These receptor sequences come from an older man with acute or convalescent COVID-19.

V gene TRBV5-1 combines with J gene TRBJ2-5, with a possible D match to TRBD2 (5 bases). This CDR3 is built from 12 residues. The V gene's germline CDR1 is SGHRS and CDR2 YFSETQ. The ends were cut back, 1 base at V and 5 bases at J, with 6 bases in the middle. The CDR3 nucleotides read TGCGCCAGCAGCTTGAGAGGGGAGACCCAGTACTTC. Its protein product is CASSLRGETQYF.

Here the CDR3 DNA reads TGTGCCAGTAGTTCCAGGCAGGGCAGCAATCAGCCCCAGCATTTT. Protein: CASSSRQGSNQPQHF. This rearrangement joins TRBV19 to TRBJ1-5; D may be TRBD1 (5 bases). CDR1 and CDR2 from the germline V gene are LNHDA and SQIVND (reference sequence). V was trimmed by 5 bases and J by 1 base, leaving 12 bases between them. The CDR3 spans 15 residues.

In DNA, the CDR3 is TGCGCCAGCAGCTCGGACAGTAGCTCCTACAATGAGCAGTTCTTC. Amino acids: CASSSDSSSYNEQFF. The rearrangement joins TRBV5-1 to TRBJ2-1; D may be TRBD1 (6 bases). The germline CDR1 and CDR2 sequences are SGHRS and YFSETQ. V lost 3 bases and J lost 0, with 10 bases in between. This CDR3 spans 15 amino acids.

V usage is TRBV19 and J usage is TRBJ2-7, with 9 positions matching TRBD1. The V gene end was trimmed by 10 bases and the J gene end by 2 bases; junction bases not matched to a gene: 6. The germline gives CDR1 LNHDA, CDR2 SQIVND (reference sequence). This CDR3 is 13 amino acids long. CDR3 residues: CATAGTGTYEQYF. CDR3 DNA: TGTGCCACAGCCGGGACAGGGACCTACGAGCAGTACTTC. The complete variable domain, with remaining parts taken from reference TRBV19 and TRBJ2-7, reads DGGITQSPKYLFRKEGQNVTLSCEQNLNHDAMYWYRQDPGQGLRLIYYSQIVNDFQKGDIAEGYSVSREKKESFPLTVTSAQKNPTAFYLCATAGTGTYEQYFGPGTRLTVT.

The table lists this clone with a count of one. The chain joins TRBV7-2 to TRBJ1-6, with D hard to call. The germline V and J ends were trimmed by 1 base and 5 bases, with 12 bases remaining between them. The germline CDR1 and CDR2 sequences are SGHTA and FQGNSA. This CDR3 is 16 amino acids long. The CDR3 sequence is CASSLGWQVDNSPLHF. For the CDR3, the DNA is TGTGCCAGCAGCTTAGGCTGGCAGGTGGATAATTCACCCCTCCACTTT.

The chain combines TRBV6-5 with TRBJ1-1; 8 positions match TRBD1. V gave up 5 bases and J gave up 3 bases; unmatched junction bases: 8. The CDR3 loop spans 15 amino acids. CDR1 is MNHEY, CDR2 SVGAGI, per germline. The CDR3 DNA is TGTGCCAGCAGTACCCAGGGGGCGGGTGACACTGAAGCTTTCTTT. Amino acids: CASSTQGAGDTEAFF.

The rearrangement links TRBV7-9 to TRBJ2-6, with a possible D match to TRBD2 (5 bases). From germline, CDR1 is SEHNR and CDR2 FQNEAQ (reference sequence). Trimming removed 5 bases from V and 2 bases from J, with 16 bases in between. CDR3 length equals 17 residues. CDR3 nucleotide sequence: TGTGCCAGCAGCCCACCCTATGGGAGTCCTGGGGCCAACGTCCTGACTTTC. This sequence encodes CASSPPYGSPGANVLTF. The whole variable domain, remainder taken from reference TRBV7-9 and TRBJ2-6, is DTGVSQNPRHKITKRGQNVTFRCDPISEHNRLYWYRQTLGQGPEFLTYFQNEAQLEKSRLLSDRFSAERPKGSFSTLEIQRTEQGDSAMYLCASSPPYGSPGANVLTFGAGSRLTVL.

The chain joins TRBV10-1 to TRBJ2-2; D is unclear. Trimming removed 5 bases at V and 7 bases at J, with 11 bases between. This CDR3 has 13 residues. The germline CDR1 and CDR2 sequences are WNHNN and SYGVQD (reference sequence). The CDR3, as DNA: TGCGCCAGCAGTTCTACCCACGGCGGGGAGCTGTTTTTT. Translation: CASSSTHGGELFF.

V usage is TRBV5-1 and J usage is TRBJ2-4; 8 nucleotides agree with TRBD1. V shed 4 bases, J shed 6 bases, and the junction held 9 bases outside the gene matches. Germline V gene data show CDR1 as SGHRS and CDR2 as YFSETQ. This CDR3 comprises 15 residues. CDR3 sequence (DNA): TGCGCCAGCAGCCTGGGCGCAGGGGGCTTAAACATTCAGTACTTC. Amino acid sequence: CASSLGAGGLNIQYF.

CDR3 in amino acids: CASSLGGTNGNTIYF. The CDR3 nucleotides read TGTGCCAGCAGCTTGGGGGGGACAAACGGAAACACCATATATTTT. The chain employs TRBV7-9 and TRBJ1-3; D might be TRBD1 (6 bases). The V gene's germline CDR1 is SEHNR and CDR2 FQNEAQ (reference sequence). The V end lost 3 bases, the J end lost 4 bases, and 13 bases lay between the germline ends. CDR3 size: 15 residues.

The chain joins TRBV28 to TRBJ2-6; no firm D call. The germline V gene encodes CDR1 MDHEN and CDR2 SYDVKM. V was shortened by 3 bases and J by 0 bases, with 6 bases between the two germline ends. The CDR3 has 15 amino acids. CDR3 sequence: CASSFGGSGANVLTF. DNA for the CDR3: TGTGCCAGCAGTTTCGGTGGCTCTGGGGCCAACGTCCTGACTTTC. Full variable domain (remainder filled in from reference TRBV28 and TRBJ2-6): DVKVTQSSRYLVKRTGEKVFLECVQDMDHENMFWYRQDPGLGLRLIYFSYDVKMKEKGDIPEGYSVSREKKERFSLILESASTNQTSMYLCASSFGGSGANVLTFGAGSRLTVL.

This clone is a singleton in its sample. The chain links TRBV18 to TRBJ1-2; possibly TRBD1 for D (5 bases). Trimming removed 2 bases at V and 1 base at J, with 11 bases between. CDR3 length equals 15 residues. Per germline, CDR1 KGHSH and CDR2 LQKENI. The CDR3 protein is CASSPAGGSNYGYTF. The DNA of the CDR3 is TGTGCCAGCTCACCAGCGGGGGGTAGTAACTATGGCTACACCTTC.

This clone was detected only a few times. The genes are TRBV15 and TRBJ2-6, with no clear D. The germline CDR1 and CDR2 sequences are LNHNV and YYDKDF (reference sequence). V shed 1 base and J shed 2 bases, with 21 bases lying between them. This CDR3 is built from 20 residues. The CDR3 DNA reads TGTGCCACCAGCAGAGGCTTCCAGACATCATTGGTAACTGGGGCCAACGTCCTGACTTTC. This gives the protein CATSRGFQTSLVTGANVLTF.

The chain recombines TRBV4-1 with TRBJ1-6; D is uncertain. The CDR3 totals 14 residues. V dropped 11 bases and J dropped 3 bases, with 14 bases sitting between them. Germline lookup yields CDR1 MGHRA and CDR2 YSYEKL. Here the CDR3 DNA reads TGCGCCTCAACTTCCGGGAACTATAATTCACCCCTCCACTTT. Its protein is CASTSGNYNSPLHF.

V is TRBV5-1 and J is TRBJ2-7, with 12 positions matching TRBD1. CDR3 length: 15 residues. With V trimmed by 2 bases and J by 5 bases, 5 bases remained unmatched. Germline V gene lookup returns CDR1 SGHRS and CDR2 YFSETQ. Here the CDR3 reads CASSFAGTGGHEQYF. In DNA form, the CDR3 reads TGCGCCAGCAGCTTCGCCGGGACAGGGGGCCACGAGCAGTACTTC. Full variable domain (missing parts from reference TRBV5-1 and TRBJ2-7): KAGVTQTPRYLIKTRGQQVTLSCSPISGHRSVSWYQQTPGQGLQFLFEYFSETQRNKGNFPGRFSGRQFSNSRSEMNVSTLELGDSALYLCASSFAGTGGHEQYFGPGTRLTVT.